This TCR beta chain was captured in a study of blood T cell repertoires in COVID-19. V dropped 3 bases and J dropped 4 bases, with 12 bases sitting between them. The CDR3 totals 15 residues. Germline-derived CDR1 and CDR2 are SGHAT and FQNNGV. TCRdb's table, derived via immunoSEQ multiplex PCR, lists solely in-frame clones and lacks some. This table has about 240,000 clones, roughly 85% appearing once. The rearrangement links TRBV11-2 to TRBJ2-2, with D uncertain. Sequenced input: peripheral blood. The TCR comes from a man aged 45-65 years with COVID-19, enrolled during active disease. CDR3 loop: CASSFLPGSTGELFF. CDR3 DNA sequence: TGTGCCAGCAGCTTCTTACCAGGCTCCACCGGGGAGCTGTTTTTT. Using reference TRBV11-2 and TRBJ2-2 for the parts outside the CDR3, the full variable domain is EAGVAQSPRYKIIEKRQSVAFWCNPISGHATLYWYQQILGQGPKLLIQFQNNGVVDDSQLPKDRFSAERLKGVDSTLKIQPAKLEDSAVYLCASSFLPGSTGELFFGEGSRLTVL.